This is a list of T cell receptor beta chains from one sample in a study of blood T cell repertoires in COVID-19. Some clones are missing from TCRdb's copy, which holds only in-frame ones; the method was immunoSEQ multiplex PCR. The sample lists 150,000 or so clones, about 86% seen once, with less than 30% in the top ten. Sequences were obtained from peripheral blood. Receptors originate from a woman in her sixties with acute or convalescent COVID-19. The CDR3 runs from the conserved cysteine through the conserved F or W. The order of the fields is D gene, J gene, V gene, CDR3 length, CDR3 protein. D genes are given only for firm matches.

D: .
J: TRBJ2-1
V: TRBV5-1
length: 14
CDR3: CASSLDGGRNEQFF

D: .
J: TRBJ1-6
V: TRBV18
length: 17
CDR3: CASSPLAKTGKDSPLHF

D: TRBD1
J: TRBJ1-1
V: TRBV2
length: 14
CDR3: CATGTGGGKTEAFF

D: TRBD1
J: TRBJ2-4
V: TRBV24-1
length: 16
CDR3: CATSDLGQGLKNIQYF

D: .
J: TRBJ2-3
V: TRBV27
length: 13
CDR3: CASRIQGQHTQYF

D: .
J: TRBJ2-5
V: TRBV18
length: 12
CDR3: CASSPERPVQYF

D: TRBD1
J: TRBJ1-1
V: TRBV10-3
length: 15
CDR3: CAISDFTGAGTEAFF

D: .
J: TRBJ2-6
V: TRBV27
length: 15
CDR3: CASSSRGSGANVLTF

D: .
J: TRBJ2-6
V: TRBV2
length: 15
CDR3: CASSNEGSGANVLTF

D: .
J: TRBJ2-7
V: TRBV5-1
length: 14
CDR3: CASSLADWRYEQYF

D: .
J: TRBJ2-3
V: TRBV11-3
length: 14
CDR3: CASSPRGSADTQYF

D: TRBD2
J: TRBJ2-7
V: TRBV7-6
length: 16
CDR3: CASSLAGGGQGYEQYF

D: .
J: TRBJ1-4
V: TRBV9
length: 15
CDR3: CASSVGSGSGEKLFF

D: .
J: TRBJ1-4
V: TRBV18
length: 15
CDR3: CASSPGRAPNEKLFF

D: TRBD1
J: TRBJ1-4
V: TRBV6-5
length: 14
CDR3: CASSRQGGGEKLFF

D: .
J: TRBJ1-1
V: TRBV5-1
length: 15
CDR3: CASSLESEVNTEAFF

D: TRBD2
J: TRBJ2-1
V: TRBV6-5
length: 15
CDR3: CASSYLAGGRYEQFF

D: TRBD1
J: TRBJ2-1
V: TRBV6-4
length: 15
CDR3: CASSARGQSYNEQFF

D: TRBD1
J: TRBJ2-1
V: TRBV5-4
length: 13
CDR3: CASRPGTVNEQFF

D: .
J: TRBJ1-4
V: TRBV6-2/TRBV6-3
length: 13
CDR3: CASSPTWDEKLFF

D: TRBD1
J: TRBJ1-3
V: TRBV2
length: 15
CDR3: CASRGQYVAGNTIYF

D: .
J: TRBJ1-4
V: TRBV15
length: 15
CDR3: CATSNYRGANEKLFF

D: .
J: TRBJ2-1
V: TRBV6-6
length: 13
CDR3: CASGRQDDNEQFF

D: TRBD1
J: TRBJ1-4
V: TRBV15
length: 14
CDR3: CATSRQGANEKLFF

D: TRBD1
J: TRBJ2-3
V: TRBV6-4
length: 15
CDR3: CASSGQGAMSDTQYF

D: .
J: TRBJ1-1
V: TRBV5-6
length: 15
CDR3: CASSLAGRMNTEAFF

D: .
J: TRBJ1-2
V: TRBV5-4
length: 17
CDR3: CASSLAVQGAQGFRYTF

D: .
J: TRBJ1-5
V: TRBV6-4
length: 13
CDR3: CASSAARGQPQHF

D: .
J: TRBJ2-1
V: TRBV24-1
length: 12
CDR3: CATGQSYNEQFF

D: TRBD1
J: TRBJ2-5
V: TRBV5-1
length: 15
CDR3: CASSLGDRGPETQYF

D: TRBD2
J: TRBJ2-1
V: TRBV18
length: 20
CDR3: CASSTRLRTSGGPNTNEQFF

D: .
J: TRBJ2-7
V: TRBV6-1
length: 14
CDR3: CASSEGGGPYEQYF

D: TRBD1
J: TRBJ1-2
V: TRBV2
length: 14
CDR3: CASSGTGGSYGYTF

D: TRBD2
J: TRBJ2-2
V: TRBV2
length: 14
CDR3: CASSEGGYTGELFF

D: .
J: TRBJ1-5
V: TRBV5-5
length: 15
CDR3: CASSFTGRSNQPQHF

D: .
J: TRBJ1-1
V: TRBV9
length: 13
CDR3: CASSVGSNTEAFF

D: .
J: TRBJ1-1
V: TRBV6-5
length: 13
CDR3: CASGGPLNTEAFF

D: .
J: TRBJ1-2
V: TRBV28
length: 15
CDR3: CASSRGAATYYGYTF

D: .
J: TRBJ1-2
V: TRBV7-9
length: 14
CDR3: CASSLNGGGYGYTF

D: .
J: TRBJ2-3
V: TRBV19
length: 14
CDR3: CASSPRGGTDTQYF

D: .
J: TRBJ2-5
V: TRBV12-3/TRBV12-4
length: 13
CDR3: CASKEGARETQYF

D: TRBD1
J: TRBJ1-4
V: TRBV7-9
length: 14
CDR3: CASSLGRGEEKLFF

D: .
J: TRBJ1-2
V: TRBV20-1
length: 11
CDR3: CSARELYGYTF